One sample yielded the 8 T cell receptor beta chains listed below, sequenced in a study of cytomegalovirus exposure and HLA in healthy donors. Some clones are missing from TCRdb's copy, which holds only in-frame ones; the method was immunoSEQ multiplex PCR. The data show tens of thousands of clones, 85% to 95% seen once. The material sequenced was PBMCs. The origin of the receptors is a young woman in good health and CMV-seronegative.

V gene TRBV11-2 combines with J gene TRBJ2-7; D may be TRBD1 (6 bases). Looked up from germline, CDR1 is SGHAT and CDR2 is FQNNGV. This CDR3 is 16 amino acids long. V lost 4 bases and J lost 1, with 17 bases in between. The CDR3 DNA is TGTGCCAGCAGCTCCAGACCCGGGACATCTTCCTACGAGCAGTACGTC. Residues: CASSSRPGTSSYEQYV.

The V and J genes are TRBV7-2 and TRBJ2-3, with 9 bases that match TRBD2. J was trimmed by 1 base and V by 3 bases; bases with no gene match: 8. There are 17 residues in the CDR3. Germline lookup yields CDR1 SGHTA and CDR2 FQGNSA. The CDR3 reads CASSFRRGGGGTDTQYF. The CDR3 DNA reads as TGTGCCAGCAGCTTTAGGCGGGGGGGAGGAGGCACAGATACGCAGTATTTT.

J is TRBJ2-5 and V is TRBV6-5; TRBD1 might be the D (7 bases). Trimming stripped 7 bases from V and 7 bases from J, with 19 bases between. This CDR3 region has 14 residues. Germline V CDR1 and CDR2: MNHEY, SVGAGI. The CDR3 DNA reads as TGTGCCAGCAACCAGGGGGGTCCAAGAGGGACCCAGTACTTC. Its protein product is CASNQGGPRGTQYF.

The genes are TRBV11-3 and TRBJ1-1; 8 bases fit TRBD1. The ends lost 5 bases at V and 1 base at J; junction bases unmatched: 9. Germline CDR1 reads SGHNT; CDR2 reads YENEEA. This CDR3 contains 16 residues. This CDR3 is CASSEPRTGQNTEAFF. The CDR3 DNA reads TGTGCCAGCAGCGAGCCCCGGACAGGGCAGAACACTGAAGCTTTCTTT.

The chain employs TRBV27 and TRBJ1-4; D may be TRBD1 (5 bases). V gave up 5 bases and J gave up 4 bases, with 26 bases separating them. Germline V CDR1 and CDR2: MNHEY, SMNVEV (reference sequence). The CDR3 sequence is 19 residues long. CDR3 sequence (DNA): TGTGCCAGCAGTAGAGGTGTTGGGGGGGTTAGGGTCTATAATGAAAAACTGTTTTTT. Protein product: CASSRGVGGVRVYNEKLFF. Drawing the rest from reference TRBV27 and TRBJ1-4, the complete variable domain is EAQVTQNPRYLITVTGKKLTVTCSQNMNHEYMSWYRQDPGLGLRQIYYSMNVEVTDKGDVPEGYKVSRKEKRNFPLILESPSPNQTSLYFCASSRGVGGVRVYNEKLFFGSGTQLSVL.

Details on this clone: The same CDR3 also results from other DNA sequences found in this sample. This rearrangement joins TRBV7-9 to TRBJ1-5; D may be TRBD1 (6 bases). Germline CDR1 and CDR2: SEHNR and FQNEAQ (reference sequence). The CDR3 has 14 amino acids. The V gene lost 2 bases and the J gene lost 2 bases, with 7 bases spanning the gap. The CDR3 here is CASSLSGGNQPQHF. The CDR3 bases are TGTGCCAGCAGCTTATCAGGGGGCAATCAGCCCCAGCATTTT.

The chain has TRBV19 and TRBJ1-5; D unresolved. The CDR3 runs 14 residues. Germline CDR1 LNHDA, CDR2 SQIVND (reference sequence). V was clipped by 1 base and J by 3 bases, with 7 bases between them. This CDR3 is CASSIVTANQPQHF. DNA of the CDR3: TGTGCCAGTAGTATAGTTACAGCCAATCAGCCCCAGCATTTT.

The rearrangement joins TRBV11-3 to TRBJ2-2, with a possible D match to TRBD2 (5 bases). There are 17 residues in the CDR3. With 1 base removed from V and 7 bases from J, the gap between germline ends came to 19 bases. The germline CDR1 and CDR2 sequences are SGHNT and YENEEA. The CDR3 protein is CASSLVSWRASRGELFF. As DNA, the CDR3 is TGTGCCAGCAGCTTAGTTTCGTGGCGGGCCTCACGCGGGGAGCTGTTTTTT.